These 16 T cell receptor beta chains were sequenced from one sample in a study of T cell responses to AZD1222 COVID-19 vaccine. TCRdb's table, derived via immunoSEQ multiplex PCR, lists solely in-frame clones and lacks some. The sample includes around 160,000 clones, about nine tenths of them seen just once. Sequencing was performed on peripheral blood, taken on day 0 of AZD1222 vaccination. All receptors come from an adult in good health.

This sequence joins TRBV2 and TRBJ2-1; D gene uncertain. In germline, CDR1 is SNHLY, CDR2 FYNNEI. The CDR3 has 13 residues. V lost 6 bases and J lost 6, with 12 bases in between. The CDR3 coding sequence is TGTGCCAGCAGCCCTGAGGCTAGCAATGAGCAGTTCTTC. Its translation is CASSPEASNEQFF.

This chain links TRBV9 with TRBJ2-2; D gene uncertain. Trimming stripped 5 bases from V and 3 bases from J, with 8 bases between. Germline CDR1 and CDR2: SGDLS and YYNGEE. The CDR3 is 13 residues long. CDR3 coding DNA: TGTGCCAGCAGGAGTCTCCACACCGGGGAGCTGTTTTTT. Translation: CASRSLHTGELFF. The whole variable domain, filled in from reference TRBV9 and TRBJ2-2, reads DSGVTQTPKHLITATGQRVTLRCSPRSGDLSVYWYQQSLDQGLQFLIQYYNGEERAKGNILERFSAQQFPDLHSELNLSSLELGDSALYFCASRSLHTGELFFGEGSRLTVL.

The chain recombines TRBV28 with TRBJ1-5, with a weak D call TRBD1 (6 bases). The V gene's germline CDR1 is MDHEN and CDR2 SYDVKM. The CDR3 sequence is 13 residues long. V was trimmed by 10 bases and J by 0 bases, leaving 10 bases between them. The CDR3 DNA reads TGTGCCACCCAGGGGAATAGCAATCAGCCCCAGCATTTT. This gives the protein CATQGNSNQPQHF. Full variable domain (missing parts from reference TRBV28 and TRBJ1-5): DVKVTQSSRYLVKRTGEKVFLECVQDMDHENMFWYRQDPGLGLRLIYFSYDVKMKEKGDIPEGYSVSREKKERFSLILESASTNQTSMYLCATQGNSNQPQHFGDGTRLSIL.

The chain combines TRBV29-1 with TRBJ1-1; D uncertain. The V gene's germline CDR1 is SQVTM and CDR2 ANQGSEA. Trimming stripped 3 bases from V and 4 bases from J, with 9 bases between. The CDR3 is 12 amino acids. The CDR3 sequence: CSVDQSTTEAFF. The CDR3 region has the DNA TGCAGCGTTGACCAGTCCACCACTGAAGCTTTCTTT.

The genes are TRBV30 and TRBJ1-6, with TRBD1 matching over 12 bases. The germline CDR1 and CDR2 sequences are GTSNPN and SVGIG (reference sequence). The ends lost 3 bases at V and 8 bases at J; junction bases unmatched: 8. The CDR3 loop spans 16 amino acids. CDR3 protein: CAWRPAGTGGDSPLHF. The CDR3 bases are TGTGCCTGGAGGCCGGCAGGGACAGGGGGCGATTCACCCCTCCACTTT.

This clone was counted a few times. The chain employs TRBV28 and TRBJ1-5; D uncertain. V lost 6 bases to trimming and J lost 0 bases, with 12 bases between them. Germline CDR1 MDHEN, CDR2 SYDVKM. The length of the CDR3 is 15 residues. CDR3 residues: CASRPGGVSNQPQHF. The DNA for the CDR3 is TGTGCCAGCAGGCCGGGAGGAGTTAGCAATCAGCCCCAGCATTTT.

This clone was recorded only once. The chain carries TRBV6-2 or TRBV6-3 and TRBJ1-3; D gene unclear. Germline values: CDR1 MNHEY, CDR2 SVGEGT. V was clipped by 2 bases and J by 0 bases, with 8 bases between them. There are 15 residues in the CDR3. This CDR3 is CASSYDGGSGNTIYF. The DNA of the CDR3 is TGTGCCAGCAGTTACGACGGAGGCTCTGGAAACACCATATATTTT.

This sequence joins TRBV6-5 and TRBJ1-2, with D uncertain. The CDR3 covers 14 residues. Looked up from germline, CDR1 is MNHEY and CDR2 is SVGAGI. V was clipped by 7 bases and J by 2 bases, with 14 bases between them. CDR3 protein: CASTPAGGNYGYTF. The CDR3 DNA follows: TGTGCCAGCACCCCCGCGGGAGGGAACTATGGCTACACCTTC.

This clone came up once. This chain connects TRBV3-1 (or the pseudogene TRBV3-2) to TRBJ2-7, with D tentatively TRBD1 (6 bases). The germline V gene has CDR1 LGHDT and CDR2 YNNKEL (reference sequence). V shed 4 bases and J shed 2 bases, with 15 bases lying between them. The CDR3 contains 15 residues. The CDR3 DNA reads TGTGCCAGCAGCCCCGGGACACCGGGAACCTACGAGCAGTACTTC. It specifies CASSPGTPGTYEQYF.

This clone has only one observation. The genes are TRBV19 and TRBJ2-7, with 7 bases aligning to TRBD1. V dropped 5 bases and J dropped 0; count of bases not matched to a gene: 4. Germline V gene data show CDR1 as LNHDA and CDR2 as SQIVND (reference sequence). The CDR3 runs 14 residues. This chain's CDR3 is CASSPGTDSYEQYF. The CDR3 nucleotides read TGTGCCAGTAGTCCAGGGACAGACTCCTACGAGCAGTACTTC.

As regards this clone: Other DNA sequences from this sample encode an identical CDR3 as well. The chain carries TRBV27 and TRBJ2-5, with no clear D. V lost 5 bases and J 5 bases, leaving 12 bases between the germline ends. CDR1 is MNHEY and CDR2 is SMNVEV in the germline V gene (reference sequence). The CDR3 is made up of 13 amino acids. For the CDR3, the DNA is TGTGCCAGCAGTCATCGGGTGCGGGAGACCCAGTACTTC. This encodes CASSHRVRETQYF.

The CDR3, as DNA: TGTGCCAGCAGTTTAGGGCAGGGAAACACCATATATTTT. It is translated as CASSLGQGNTIYF. This sequence joins TRBV27 and TRBJ1-3; D ambiguous. Trimming removed 2 bases from V and 4 bases from J, with 6 bases in between. CDR1 is MNHEY, CDR2 SMNVEV, per germline (reference sequence). The CDR3 covers 13 residues.

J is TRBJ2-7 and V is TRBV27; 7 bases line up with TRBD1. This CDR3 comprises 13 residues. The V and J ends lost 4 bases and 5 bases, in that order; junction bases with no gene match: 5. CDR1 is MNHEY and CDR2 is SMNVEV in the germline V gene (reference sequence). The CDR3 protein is CASSWNRGHEQYF. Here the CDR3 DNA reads TGTGCCAGCAGTTGGAACAGGGGCCACGAGCAGTACTTC.

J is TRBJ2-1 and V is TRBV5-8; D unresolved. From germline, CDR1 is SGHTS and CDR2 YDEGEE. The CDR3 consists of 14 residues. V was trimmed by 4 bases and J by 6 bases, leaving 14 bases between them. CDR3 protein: CASSIHYAANEQFF. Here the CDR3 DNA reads TGTGCCAGCAGCATCCACTATGCGGCCAATGAGCAGTTCTTC.

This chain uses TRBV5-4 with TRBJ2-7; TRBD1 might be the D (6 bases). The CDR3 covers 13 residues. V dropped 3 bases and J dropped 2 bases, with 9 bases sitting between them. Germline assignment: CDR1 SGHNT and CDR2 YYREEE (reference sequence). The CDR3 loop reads CASSSRTAYEQYF. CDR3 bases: TGTGCCAGCAGCTCAAGGACAGCCTACGAGCAGTACTTC.

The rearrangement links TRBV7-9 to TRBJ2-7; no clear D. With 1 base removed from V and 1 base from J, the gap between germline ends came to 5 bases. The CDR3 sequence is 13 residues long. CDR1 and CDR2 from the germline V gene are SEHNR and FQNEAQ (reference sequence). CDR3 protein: CASSLEYSYEQYF. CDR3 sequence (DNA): TGTGCCAGCAGCTTAGAATATTCCTACGAGCAGTACTTC.